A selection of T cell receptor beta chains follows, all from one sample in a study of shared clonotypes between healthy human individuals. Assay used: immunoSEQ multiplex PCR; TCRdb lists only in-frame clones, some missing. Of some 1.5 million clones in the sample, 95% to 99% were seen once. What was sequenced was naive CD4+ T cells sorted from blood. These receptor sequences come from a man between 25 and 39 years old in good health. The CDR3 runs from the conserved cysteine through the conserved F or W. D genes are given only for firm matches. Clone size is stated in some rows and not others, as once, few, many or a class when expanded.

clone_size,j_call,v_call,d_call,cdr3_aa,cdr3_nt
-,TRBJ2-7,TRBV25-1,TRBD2,CASLGAGGRDRYF,TGTGCCAGCCTGGGAGCGGGAGGACGAGACCGGTACTTC
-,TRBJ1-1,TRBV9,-,CASSVATGKGVTEAFF,TGTGCCAGCAGCGTAGCTACGGGTAAGGGGGTCACTGAAGCTTTCTTT
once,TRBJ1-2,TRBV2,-,CASSGQIVVSGYTF,TGTGCCAGCAGTGGACAGATCGTCGTAAGTGGCTACACCTTC
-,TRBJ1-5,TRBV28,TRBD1,CASSLTGWQPQHF,TGTGCCAGCAGTTTGACAGGGTGGCAGCCCCAGCATTTT
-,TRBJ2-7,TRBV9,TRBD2,CASSVAASGRVYEQYF,TGTGCCAGCAGCGTAGCTGCTAGCGGGAGGGTCTACGAGCAGTACTTC
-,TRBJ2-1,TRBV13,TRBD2,CASSLLGGRRYNEQFF,TGTGCCAGCAGCTTACTCGGCGGGAGGCGATACAATGAGCAGTTCTTC
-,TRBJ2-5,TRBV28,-,CASFGGSVETQYF,TGTGCCAGCTTTGGGGGATCTGTAGAGACCCAGTACTTC
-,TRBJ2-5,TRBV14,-,CASSQVGGVGETQYF,TGTGCCAGCAGCCAAGTCGGAGGGGTCGGCGAGACCCAGTACTTC
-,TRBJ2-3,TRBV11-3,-,CASSLDGAESTDTQYF,TGTGCCAGCAGCTTAGATGGGGCCGAGAGCACAGATACGCAGTATTTT
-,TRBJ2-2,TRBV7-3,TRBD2,CASSPLQPGLGNTGELFF,TGTGCCAGCAGCCCACTACAACCGGGACTAGGGAACACCGGGGAGCTGTTTTTT
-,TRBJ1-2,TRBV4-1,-,CASSQGTGSGGYTF,TGCGCCAGCAGCCAAGGAACAGGTTCTGGCGGCTACACCTTC
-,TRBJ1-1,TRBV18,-,CASSGEQNTEAFF,TGTGCCAGCTCCGGAGAACAGAACACTGAAGCTTTCTTT
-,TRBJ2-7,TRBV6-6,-,CASSYPPSVGYDEQYF,TGTGCCAGCAGTTACCCCCCGTCGGTCGGGTACGACGAGCAGTACTTC
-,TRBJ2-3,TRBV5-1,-,CASSLDYGDTQYF,TGCGCCAGCAGCTTGGACTACGGGGATACGCAGTATTTT
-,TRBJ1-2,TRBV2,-,CAGSDYGYTF,TGTGCGGGATCGGACTATGGCTACACCTTC
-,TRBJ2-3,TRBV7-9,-,CASSPGVSLDTQYF,TGTGCCAGCAGCCCGGGAGTGTCGCTCGATACGCAGTATTTT
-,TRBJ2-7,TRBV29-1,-,CSVGGLGYDYEQYF,TGCAGCGTGGGTGGGTTGGGATACGACTACGAGCAGTACTTC
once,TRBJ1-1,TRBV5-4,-,CASSLGRGGRNTEAFF,TGTGCCAGCAGCTTGGGGAGGGGGGGAAGGAACACTGAAGCTTTCTTT